What follows are 23 T cell receptor beta chains derived from one specimen sequenced in a study of cytomegalovirus exposure and HLA in healthy donors. TCRdb's table, derived via immunoSEQ multiplex PCR, lists solely in-frame clones and lacks some. In the table there are 130,000 to 150,000 clones, 85% to 90% of which are singletons. The sequencing sample was made of PBMCs. The source of these receptors is a woman between 18 and 30 years old in good health and CMV-seropositive.

This clone has a single count. The chain recombines TRBV5-1 with TRBJ2-3, with 10 bases that match TRBD2. J was trimmed by 2 bases and V by 4 bases; bases with no gene match: 4. The length of the CDR3 is 15 residues. Germline V CDR1 and CDR2: SGHRS, YFSETQ. The CDR3 protein is CASSLGLADTDTQYF. The CDR3 coding sequence is TGCGCCAGCAGCCTCGGACTAGCGGACACAGATACGCAGTATTTT.

V usage is TRBV28 and J usage is TRBJ2-2; 12 nucleotides line up with TRBD2. Unmatched junction bases numbered 2, after V lost 6 bases and J lost 3 bases. Looked up from germline, CDR1 is MDHEN and CDR2 is SYDVKM. The CDR3 runs 15 residues. The CDR3 coding sequence is TGTGCCAGCAGAGGACTAGCGGGATACACCGGGGAGCTGTTTTTT. Its translation: CASRGLAGYTGELFF.

The chain is built from TRBV27 and TRBJ2-3, with 7 bases matching TRBD2. Trimming at V came to 4 bases and at J to 0 bases, leaving 4 bases not matched to a gene. Germline V gene sequence: CDR1 MNHEY, CDR2 SMNVEV (reference sequence). The CDR3 spans 15 residues. CDR3 residues: CASSSTSVSTDTQYF. As DNA, the CDR3 is TGTGCCAGCAGTTCAACTAGCGTTAGCACAGATACGCAGTATTTT.

The chain links TRBV9 to TRBJ2-5; 11 nucleotides match TRBD2. The CDR3 contains 15 residues. In germline, CDR1 is SGDLS, CDR2 YYNGEE. J gave up 5 bases and V 4 bases, and 7 bases lay outside the gene matches. The CDR3 DNA follows: TGTGCCAGCAGCACTAGCGGGAGTGTGTTGGAGACCCAGTACTTC. Protein sequence: CASSTSGSVLETQYF.

This sequence joins TRBV5-5 and TRBJ1-2; tentatively, D is TRBD1 (5 bases). Germline V gene sequence: CDR1 SGHKS, CDR2 YYEKEE (reference sequence). With 5 bases removed from V and 4 bases from J, the gap between germline ends came to 9 bases. CDR3 length: 12 residues. CDR3 region: CASSGAVYGYTF. The CDR3 DNA reads as TGTGCCAGCAGTGGGGCAGTCTATGGCTACACCTTC.

In DNA, the CDR3 is TGTGCCAGCAGTCCAATACAGTGGGGAGCCGAAAAACTGTTTTTT. Translating it yields CASSPIQWGAEKLFF. This chain joins TRBV6-5 and TRBJ1-4; D ambiguous. The CDR3 totals 15 residues. Germline V CDR1 and CDR2: MNHEY, SVGAGI. V was pared by 5 bases and J by 8 bases, with 18 bases between.

The gene calls are TRBV20-1 and TRBJ1-1; D remains unclear. Trimming removed 3 bases from V and 5 bases from J, with 7 bases in between. Germline assignment: CDR1 DFQATT and CDR2 SNEGSKA (reference sequence). The CDR3 contains 11 residues. The chain's CDR3 is CSASPGTEAFF. The CDR3 DNA sequence: TGCAGTGCTAGTCCGGGAACTGAAGCTTTCTTT.

The chain recombines TRBV6-1 with TRBJ1-2, with D possibly being TRBD1 (6 bases). V lost 4 bases to trimming and J lost 0 bases, with 18 bases between them. This CDR3 region has 17 residues. Germline CDR1 and CDR2: MNHNS and SASEGT. DNA of the CDR3: TGTGCCAGCAGTGTGAACGACCGGACAGTTCCTAACTATGGCTACACCTTC. This translates into CASSVNDRTVPNYGYTF.

The V call is TRBV28, the J call TRBJ2-1; possibly TRBD1 for D (6 bases). The V and J ends lost 6 bases and 5 bases respectively, with 14 bases between them. Germline loops: CDR1 MDHEN, CDR2 SYDVKM. The CDR3 is made up of 14 amino acids. The CDR3 sequence: CASRAGTSNNEQFF. The CDR3 coding sequence is TGTGCCAGCAGGGCCGGGACATCAAACAATGAGCAGTTCTTC. The full variable domain, its missing parts supplied by reference TRBV28 and TRBJ2-1, is DVKVTQSSRYLVKRTGEKVFLECVQDMDHENMFWYRQDPGLGLRLIYFSYDVKMKEKGDIPEGYSVSREKKERFSLILESASTNQTSMYLCASRAGTSNNEQFFGPGTRLTVL.

This chain connects TRBV19 to TRBJ1-5; D unresolved. V was cut by 6 bases and J by 2 bases, with 17 bases left in between. The CDR3 is 16 residues long. The germline V gene has CDR1 LNHDA and CDR2 SQIVND (reference sequence). Here the CDR3 DNA reads TGTGCCAGTAGCAACGGACCGGGAGACGGCAATCAGCCCCAGCATTTT. Translating it yields CASSNGPGDGNQPQHF.

The V call is TRBV4-3, the J call TRBJ2-7; no reliable D call. The CDR3 is 14 amino acids. Trimming removed 2 bases from V and 0 bases from J, with 8 bases in between. The germline CDR1 and CDR2 sequences are LGHNA and YSLEER. The CDR3, as DNA: TGCGCCAGCAGCCAAAAACATCACTCCTACGAGCAGTACTTC. Translating gives CASSQKHHSYEQYF.

The chain has TRBV10-3 and TRBJ1-2; D possibly corresponds to TRBD1 (5 bases). Germline V CDR1 and CDR2: ENHRY, SYGVKD. CDR3 length equals 11 residues. V shed 11 bases and J shed 6 bases, with 13 bases lying between them. CDR3 amino acids: CAAGGRDGYTF. The CDR3 DNA follows: TGTGCCGCGGGGGGAAGGGATGGCTACACCTTC.

The rearrangement uses TRBV30 and TRBJ2-2; 13 bases match TRBD2. Germline V gene data show CDR1 as GTSNPN and CDR2 as SVGIG (reference sequence). V shed 3 bases, J shed 9 bases, and the junction held 7 bases outside the gene matches. This CDR3 comprises 15 residues. The CDR3 reads CAWRGLAGPHRELFF. The CDR3, as DNA: TGTGCCTGGAGGGGACTAGCGGGACCCCACCGGGAGCTGTTTTTT.

The CDR3, as DNA: TGTGCCAGCAGCTCCACAGATGTAGGGGCATCCAATCCCTACGAGCAGTACTTC. This encodes CASSSTDVGASNPYEQYF. The J gene is TRBJ2-7, the V gene TRBV7-9; TRBD1 is a possible D gene (5 bases). The germline gives CDR1 SEHNR, CDR2 FQNEAQ (reference sequence). V dropped 4 bases and J dropped 2 bases, with 24 bases sitting between them. This CDR3 region has 18 residues.

The chain links TRBV4-1 to TRBJ1-1; no clear D. V was trimmed by 3 bases and J by 5 bases, leaving 10 bases between them. Germline CDR1 MGHRA, CDR2 YSYEKL. The CDR3 has 13 amino acids. CDR3 in amino acids: CASSHPTLTEAFF. The CDR3 DNA is TGCGCCAGCAGCCACCCAACATTAACTGAAGCTTTCTTT.

V usage is TRBV6-6 and J usage is TRBJ2-1, with D perhaps TRBD2 (5 bases). Germline CDR1 MNHNY, CDR2 SVGAGI (reference sequence). V was shortened by 5 bases and J by 9 bases, with 17 bases between the two germline ends. This CDR3 region has 14 residues. The CDR3 coding sequence is TGTGCCAGCAGTAGGTCTTATGGGGAGCCTGAGCAGTTCTTC. This sequence encodes CASSRSYGEPEQFF.

This sequence joins TRBV5-1 and TRBJ2-2; 7 bases map to TRBD2. This CDR3 spans 13 amino acids. V was pared by 7 bases and J by 5 bases, with 5 bases of the junction left unmatched. Per the germline V gene, CDR1 is SGHRS and CDR2 is YFSETQ. For the CDR3, the DNA is TGCGCCAGCTCCTGGGGGGGAACCGGGGAGCTGTTTTTT. Residues: CASSWGGTGELFF.

This clone was seen a single time. The chain has TRBV27 and TRBJ2-5; D uncertain. Germline CDR1 and CDR2: MNHEY and SMNVEV (reference sequence). This CDR3 is built from 11 residues. Deletions cut 7 bases from V and 1 base from J, with 4 bases between. The CDR3 DNA reads as TGTGCCAGCATCCTCCAAGAGACCCAGTACTTC. It yields the protein CASILQETQYF.

This clone appeared once. This sequence joins TRBV27 and TRBJ2-4, with 12 bases lining up with TRBD2. The CDR3 runs to 17 residues. The germline V gene encodes CDR1 MNHEY and CDR2 SMNVEV (reference sequence). With 5 bases clipped from V and 0 bases from J, the junction kept 5 bases outside the gene matches. CDR3 sequence: CASSRTSGNQAKNIQYF. Here the CDR3 DNA reads TGTGCCAGCAGTCGGACTAGCGGGAACCAAGCCAAAAACATTCAGTACTTC.

The chain links TRBV4-1 to TRBJ2-1; unclear D gene. This CDR3 has 16 amino acids. Trimming took off 3 bases at V and 0 bases at J, with 12 bases between the two ends. The germline V gene has CDR1 MGHRA and CDR2 YSYEKL. CDR3 DNA: TGCGCCAGCAGCCACCCCGGAAGGAGCTCCTACAATGAGCAGTTCTTC. Translation gives CASSHPGRSSYNEQFF.

The chain has TRBV19 and TRBJ1-4, with a possible D match to TRBD1 (5 bases). Trimming took off 5 bases at V and 8 bases at J, with 21 bases between the two ends. CDR3 length equals 16 residues. The V gene's germline CDR1 is LNHDA and CDR2 SQIVND (reference sequence). CDR3 amino acids: CASSPAGGFSNEKLFF. CDR3 DNA sequence: TGTGCCAGTAGTCCCGCGGGGGGGTTTAGTAACGAAAAACTGTTTTTT.

V gene TRBV5-1 combines with J gene TRBJ2-5; no clear D gene. Germline CDR1 reads SGHRS; CDR2 reads YFSETQ. Trimming left V 0 bases short and J 0 bases short, with 6 bases between. CDR3 length: 14 amino acids. DNA for the CDR3: TGCGCCAGCAGCTTGGGACTGGACCAAGAGACCCAGTACTTC. The encoded protein is CASSLGLDQETQYF. Full variable domain (remainder filled in from reference TRBV5-1 and TRBJ2-5): KAGVTQTPRYLIKTRGQQVTLSCSPISGHRSVSWYQQTPGQGLQFLFEYFSETQRNKGNFPGRFSGRQFSNSRSEMNVSTLELGDSALYLCASSLGLDQETQYFGPGTRLLVL.

This clone appeared once. The CDR3 DNA reads as TGTGCCAGCAGCTCCCGACCGGGACAGGGCCCCACAGATACGCAGTATTTT. Protein sequence: CASSSRPGQGPTDTQYF. This chain joins TRBV7-6 and TRBJ2-3; TRBD1 agrees at 9 bases. The CDR3 totals 17 residues. V was pared by 4 bases and J by 2 bases, with 10 bases of the junction left unmatched. CDR1 is SGHVS, CDR2 FNYEAQ, per germline.